These T cell receptor beta chains were read from a single sample in a study of molecular identifiers for immune sequencing clone quantification. From the PCR reads, TCRdb called clonotypes with MiXCR, one entry per CDR3 protein. This table has 250,000 to 350,000 distinct CDR3 sequences, about 22% appearing once. Sample: naive CD8+ T cells from blood, with Jurkat cell RNA spiked in. These receptors were taken from a human donor in good health. Some libraries in this study had Jurkat cell RNA spiked in. The CDR3 runs from the conserved cysteine through the conserved F or W. A D gene is named only where the DNA matches it firmly. Some rows have no size entry. The others give once, few or many, or a class for an expanded clone.

j_gene: TRBJ1-1; v_gene: TRBV5-5; abundance: many; d_gene: .; CDR3nt: TGTGCCAGCAGCTTGCGAGGTACTAACACTGAAGCTTTCTTT; CDR3aa: CASSLRGTNTEAFF
j_gene: TRBJ2-4; v_gene: TRBV6-2/TRBV6-3; abundance: many; d_gene: .; CDR3nt: TGTGCCAGCAGTTACGGCAGGAACATTCAGTACTTC; CDR3aa: CASSYGRNIQYF
j_gene: TRBJ2-3; v_gene: TRBV27; abundance: .; d_gene: .; CDR3nt: TGTGCCAGCAGTCCGTTTAGGCCGCCCGGGGGAGATACGCAGTATTTT; CDR3aa: CASSPFRPPGGDTQYF
j_gene: TRBJ2-3; v_gene: TRBV7-9; abundance: few; d_gene: TRBD2; CDR3nt: TGTGCCAGCAGCTTAACCCGGACTAGCGGGAGTCCAGATACGCAGTATTTT; CDR3aa: CASSLTRTSGSPDTQYF
j_gene: TRBJ2-3; v_gene: TRBV6-2/TRBV6-3; abundance: few; d_gene: .; CDR3nt: TGTGCCAGCAGTCCCGAAACAGATACGCAGTATTTT; CDR3aa: CASSPETDTQYF
j_gene: TRBJ1-5; v_gene: TRBV7-9; abundance: many; d_gene: .; CDR3nt: TGTGCCAGCAGTAGGGAAGGGGACAATCAGCCCCAGCATTTT; CDR3aa: CASSREGDNQPQHF
j_gene: TRBJ1-1; v_gene: TRBV20-1; abundance: .; d_gene: .; CDR3nt: TGCAGTGCTGGAGAATTAGGCACTGAAGCTTTCTTT; CDR3aa: CSAGELGTEAFF
j_gene: TRBJ1-1; v_gene: TRBV11-2; abundance: few; d_gene: .; CDR3nt: TGTGCCAGCAGCTCGGCTCCCAGGGATATGAGCACTGAAGCTTTCTTT; CDR3aa: CASSSAPRDMSTEAFF
j_gene: TRBJ2-7; v_gene: TRBV5-1; abundance: many; d_gene: .; CDR3nt: TGCGCCAGCAGCTTGGGTTCGGGGTCGGGCTACGAGCAGTACTTC; CDR3aa: CASSLGSGSGYEQYF
j_gene: TRBJ2-7; v_gene: TRBV20-1; abundance: few; d_gene: TRBD1; CDR3nt: TGCAGTGCTAGAGCTCTGCAGGGGGAGTACGAGCAGTACTTC; CDR3aa: CSARALQGEYEQYF
j_gene: TRBJ1-5; v_gene: TRBV6-2/TRBV6-3; abundance: .; d_gene: TRBD1; CDR3nt: TGTGCCAGCAGTTACCGACAGGGGCCTTTTGTGAATCAGCCCCAGCATTTT; CDR3aa: CASSYRQGPFVNQPQHF
j_gene: TRBJ1-2; v_gene: TRBV6-5; abundance: many; d_gene: TRBD1; CDR3nt: TGTGCCAGCAGCAACCGTTGGACAGGGGAAGACTATGGCTACACCTTC; CDR3aa: CASSNRWTGEDYGYTF
j_gene: TRBJ2-7; v_gene: TRBV28; abundance: many; d_gene: TRBD2; CDR3nt: TGTGCCTCCGATAGGACGCCGGCCGGGAGGGAGCAGTACTTC; CDR3aa: CASDRTPAGREQYF
j_gene: TRBJ2-1; v_gene: TRBV7-9; abundance: .; d_gene: TRBD2; CDR3nt: TGTGCCAGCAACCGAGCGGGGGCCTCCTACAATGAGCAGTTCTTC; CDR3aa: CASNRAGASYNEQFF
j_gene: TRBJ1-5; v_gene: TRBV12-3/TRBV12-4; abundance: .; d_gene: .; CDR3nt: TGTGCCAGCAGCCGTTGGGCCAATCAGCCCCAGCATTTT; CDR3aa: CASSRWANQPQHF
j_gene: TRBJ1-3; v_gene: TRBV4-3; abundance: many; d_gene: .; CDR3nt: TGCGCCAGCAGCCAAGATGTCGGGGCCTCTGGAAACACCATATATTTT; CDR3aa: CASSQDVGASGNTIYF
j_gene: TRBJ2-7; v_gene: TRBV5-8; abundance: many; d_gene: .; CDR3nt: TGTGCCAGCGCGATATGGGGGTACGAGCAGTACTTC; CDR3aa: CASAIWGYEQYF
j_gene: TRBJ2-2; v_gene: TRBV12-3/TRBV12-4; abundance: many; d_gene: TRBD1; CDR3nt: TGTGCCAGCACCCACCCCGGACAGGGGAAACGGGCCGGGGAGCTGTTTTTT; CDR3aa: CASTHPGQGKRAGELFF
j_gene: TRBJ2-3; v_gene: TRBV6-5; abundance: .; d_gene: .; CDR3nt: TGTGCCAGCGGGGATCGACACGGGAGCACAGATACGCAGTATTTT; CDR3aa: CASGDRHGSTDTQYF
j_gene: TRBJ2-2; v_gene: TRBV7-9; abundance: many; d_gene: TRBD1; CDR3nt: TGTGCCAGCAGCTTCTCGGGACAGATAATTACCGGGGAGCTGTTTTTT; CDR3aa: CASSFSGQIITGELFF
j_gene: TRBJ2-5; v_gene: TRBV5-4; abundance: many; d_gene: .; CDR3nt: TGTGCCAGCAGCGTTCCGCGGCCGGAAGAGACCCAGTACTTC; CDR3aa: CASSVPRPEETQYF
j_gene: TRBJ1-5; v_gene: TRBV6-2/TRBV6-3; abundance: few; d_gene: .; CDR3nt: TGTGCCAGCAGTTTCAGGGGAATTGACAATCAGCCCCAGCATTTT; CDR3aa: CASSFRGIDNQPQHF
j_gene: TRBJ1-3; v_gene: TRBV20-1; abundance: many; d_gene: .; CDR3nt: TGCAGTGCCAAGAGAGGTCGTTCTGGAAACACCATATATTTT; CDR3aa: CSAKRGRSGNTIYF
j_gene: TRBJ2-7; v_gene: TRBV7-9; abundance: .; d_gene: .; CDR3nt: TGTGCCAGCAGCGGAAGGGTATCCTACGTGCAGTACTTC; CDR3aa: CASSGRVSYVQYF
j_gene: TRBJ2-7; v_gene: TRBV20-1; abundance: .; d_gene: TRBD2; CDR3nt: TGCAGTGCTAAGGGCCCCGGGACTAGCGGGAGGGACGAGCAGTACTTC; CDR3aa: CSAKGPGTSGRDEQYF
j_gene: TRBJ1-5; v_gene: TRBV27; abundance: many; d_gene: .; CDR3nt: TGTGCCAGCAGTACATCCGAATATAGCAATCAGCCCCAGCATTTT; CDR3aa: CASSTSEYSNQPQHF
j_gene: TRBJ2-5; v_gene: TRBV30; abundance: many; d_gene: TRBD2; CDR3nt: TGTGCCTGGAGTAGTGATGAGCGGGAGCAGACCCAGTACTTC; CDR3aa: CAWSSDEREQTQYF
j_gene: TRBJ2-1; v_gene: TRBV27; abundance: many; d_gene: .; CDR3nt: TGTGCCAGCAGTGGGATAGACAATGAGCAGTTCTTC; CDR3aa: CASSGIDNEQFF
j_gene: TRBJ1-1; v_gene: TRBV7-9; abundance: many; d_gene: .; CDR3nt: TGTGCCAGCAGCGGCCTAATCCAACCGGACAGCGAAGCTTTCTTT; CDR3aa: CASSGLIQPDSEAFF
j_gene: TRBJ2-3; v_gene: TRBV20-1; abundance: many; d_gene: .; CDR3nt: TGCAGTGCAGATTTAGGGGGAGATACGCAGTATTTT; CDR3aa: CSADLGGDTQYF
j_gene: TRBJ2-1; v_gene: TRBV10-3; abundance: .; d_gene: .; CDR3nt: TGTGCCATCAGTGATCCTAGTCGTGTACGGAATAACGGGAAGAATGAGCAGTTCTTC; CDR3aa: CAISDPSRVRNNGKNEQFF
j_gene: TRBJ2-6; v_gene: TRBV24-1; abundance: many; d_gene: .; CDR3nt: TGTGCCACCAGTGATGCCGGCTTTACTGGGTCAGGGGCCAACGTCCTGACTTTC; CDR3aa: CATSDAGFTGSGANVLTF
j_gene: TRBJ1-2; v_gene: TRBV12-3/TRBV12-4; abundance: .; d_gene: .; CDR3nt: TGTGCCAGCAGTTTCGGGGGGGGTTCCTATGGCTACACCTTC; CDR3aa: CASSFGGGSYGYTF
j_gene: TRBJ2-7; v_gene: TRBV29-1; abundance: few; d_gene: TRBD1; CDR3nt: TGCAGCGTTGAAGGGACCCTGAGCCATACAGGGGAATTTGTTTACGAGCAGTACTTC; CDR3aa: CSVEGTLSHTGEFVYEQYF
j_gene: TRBJ2-3; v_gene: TRBV19; abundance: .; d_gene: TRBD2; CDR3nt: TGTGCCAGTAACATACTAGCGGGAGGGCCTGGGGATACGCAGTATTTT; CDR3aa: CASNILAGGPGDTQYF
j_gene: TRBJ2-3; v_gene: TRBV11-2; abundance: .; d_gene: .; CDR3nt: TGTGCCGGCAGCTTAGATTGGGCGGGGTACACAGATGCGCAGTATTTT; CDR3aa: CAGSLDWAGYTDAQYF
j_gene: TRBJ2-5; v_gene: TRBV5-1; abundance: few; d_gene: .; CDR3nt: TGCGCCAGCAGCCGAAAACAGGGAGTGGCAGAGACCCAGTACTTC; CDR3aa: CASSRKQGVAETQYF
j_gene: TRBJ2-5; v_gene: TRBV11-2; abundance: .; d_gene: .; CDR3nt: TGTGCCAGCAGCTCCTGGCGGAGTGATCCCCCAGAGACCCAGTACTTC; CDR3aa: CASSSWRSDPPETQYF
j_gene: TRBJ1-4; v_gene: TRBV12-3/TRBV12-4; abundance: many; d_gene: .; CDR3nt: TGTGCCAGGGGGTTATTCTGGCCCGCAACTAATGAAAAACTGTTTTTT; CDR3aa: CARGLFWPATNEKLFF
j_gene: TRBJ2-7; v_gene: TRBV10-3; abundance: .; d_gene: .; CDR3nt: TGTGCCATCAGTGAGAACCGGGACACCTCCTACGAGCAGTACTTC; CDR3aa: CAISENRDTSYEQYF
j_gene: TRBJ2-2; v_gene: TRBV9; abundance: .; d_gene: .; CDR3nt: TGTGCCGGCAGCGTGGACACCGGGGAGCTGTTTTTT; CDR3aa: CAGSVDTGELFF
j_gene: TRBJ1-6; v_gene: TRBV27; abundance: many; d_gene: .; CDR3nt: TGTGCCAGCAGTTTTCAGGAGGATTCACCCCTCCACTTT; CDR3aa: CASSFQEDSPLHF
j_gene: TRBJ2-1; v_gene: TRBV27; abundance: .; d_gene: .; CDR3nt: TGTGCCAGCGCCCGAGACACCTACAATGAGCAGTTCTTC; CDR3aa: CASARDTYNEQFF
j_gene: TRBJ2-1; v_gene: TRBV30; abundance: many; d_gene: .; CDR3nt: TGTGCCTGGAGTAGAACCTCCTACAATGAGCAGTTCTTC; CDR3aa: CAWSRTSYNEQFF
j_gene: TRBJ1-1; v_gene: TRBV5-1; abundance: many; d_gene: .; CDR3nt: TGCGCCAGCAGCTTAGAGGGACTCCACATGAACACTGAAGCTTTCTTT; CDR3aa: CASSLEGLHMNTEAFF
j_gene: TRBJ2-2; v_gene: TRBV7-9; abundance: .; d_gene: TRBD2; CDR3nt: TGTGCCAGCAGCCAAGTGCGGGGGTATATGGGGACCGGGGAGCTGTTTTTT; CDR3aa: CASSQVRGYMGTGELFF
j_gene: TRBJ1-5; v_gene: TRBV15; abundance: many; d_gene: .; CDR3nt: TGTGCCACCAGCGGGGGGAGGGGGTATCATCAGCCCCAGCATTTT; CDR3aa: CATSGGRGYHQPQHF
j_gene: TRBJ2-6; v_gene: TRBV12-3/TRBV12-4; abundance: .; d_gene: TRBD1; CDR3nt: TGTGCCAGCAGTCCCGGACAGGGGGTCTCTGGGGCCAACGTCCTGACTTTC; CDR3aa: CASSPGQGVSGANVLTF
j_gene: TRBJ1-1; v_gene: TRBV20-1; abundance: many; d_gene: .; CDR3nt: TGCAGTGCTAGTTTGGGGGCCACTGAAGCTTTCTTT; CDR3aa: CSASLGATEAFF
j_gene: TRBJ1-1; v_gene: TRBV14; abundance: many; d_gene: .; CDR3nt: TGTGCCAGCAGCCCCCGAGGTGGGGGCACGGGCACTGAAGCTTTCTTT; CDR3aa: CASSPRGGGTGTEAFF
j_gene: TRBJ2-3; v_gene: TRBV6-2/TRBV6-3; abundance: .; d_gene: .; CDR3nt: TGTGCCAGCAGTTACGATGGTAACACAGATACGCAGTATTTT; CDR3aa: CASSYDGNTDTQYF